This T cell receptor (beta chain) was retrieved from a study of T-cell reconstitution after alpha-beta-depleted transplantation in children. Study conclusions and caveats: T-cell counts and diversity were attributed mostly to newly produced T cells one year after transplant.

This clonotype appeared a few times. No antigen is known for it. Trimming pared 3 bases from V and 2 bases from J, leaving 8 bases between. The CDR3 runs to 14 residues. The authors prepared the TCRbeta library with unique molecular identifiers. TCRdb re-analysed the PCR reads in MiXCR, keeping a single row per CDR3 protein. The data hold about 1,000,000 distinct CDR3 sequences, with about 31% observed a single time. This clonotype was obtained from a boy less than two years old who had a stem cell transplant for SCID, so the T cells may come from the graft donor. The genes are TRBV12-3 or TRBV12-4 and TRBJ2-1, with a weak D call TRBD1 (5 bases). The sample here was PBMCs, mostly from graft donor cells, taken 360 days after TCRalphabeta/CD19-depleted stem cell transplant. The CDR3 nucleotides are TGTGCCAGCAGTTTGGAGACAGCCTACAATGAGCAGTTCTTC. The encoded protein is CASSLETAYNEQFF.